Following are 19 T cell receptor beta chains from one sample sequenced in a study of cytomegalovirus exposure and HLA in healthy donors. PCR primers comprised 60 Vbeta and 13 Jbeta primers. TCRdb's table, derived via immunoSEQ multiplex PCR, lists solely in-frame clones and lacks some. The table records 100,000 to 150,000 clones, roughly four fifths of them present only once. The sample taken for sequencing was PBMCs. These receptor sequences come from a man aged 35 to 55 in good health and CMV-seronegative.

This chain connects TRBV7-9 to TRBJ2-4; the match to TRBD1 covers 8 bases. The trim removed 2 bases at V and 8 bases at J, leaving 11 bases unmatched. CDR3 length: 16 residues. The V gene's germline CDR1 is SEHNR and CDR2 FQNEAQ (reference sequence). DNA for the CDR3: TGTGCCAGCAGCTTAATGCGACAAGCGACAGGGGACATTCAGTACTTC. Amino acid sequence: CASSLMRQATGDIQYF. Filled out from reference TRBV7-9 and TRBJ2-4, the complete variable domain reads DTGVSQNPRHKITKRGQNVTFRCDPISEHNRLYWYRQTLGQGPEFLTYFQNEAQLEKSRLLSDRFSAERPKGSFSTLEIQRTEQGDSAMYLCASSLMRQATGDIQYFGAGTRLSVL.

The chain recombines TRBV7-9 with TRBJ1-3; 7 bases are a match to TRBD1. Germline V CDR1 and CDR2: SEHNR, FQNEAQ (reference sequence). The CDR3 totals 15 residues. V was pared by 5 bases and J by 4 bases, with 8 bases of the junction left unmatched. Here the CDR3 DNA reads TGTGCCAGCAGCAAAGACAGGGACTCCGGAAACACCATATATTTT. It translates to CASSKDRDSGNTIYF.

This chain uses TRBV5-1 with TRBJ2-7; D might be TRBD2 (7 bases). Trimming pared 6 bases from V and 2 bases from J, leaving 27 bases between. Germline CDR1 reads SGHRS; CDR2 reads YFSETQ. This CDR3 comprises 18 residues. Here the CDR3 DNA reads TGCGCCAGCACCCACGGGGGGACACTGAAACTATCGACCTACGAGCAGTACTTC. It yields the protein CASTHGGTLKLSTYEQYF.

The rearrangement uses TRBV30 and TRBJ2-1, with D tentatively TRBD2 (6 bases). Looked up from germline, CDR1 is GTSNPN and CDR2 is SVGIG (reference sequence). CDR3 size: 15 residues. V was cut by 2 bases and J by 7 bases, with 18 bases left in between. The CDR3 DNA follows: TGTGCCTGGAGTCAACCCACCGGAGGAGGGAATGAGCAGTTCTTC. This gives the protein CAWSQPTGGGNEQFF.

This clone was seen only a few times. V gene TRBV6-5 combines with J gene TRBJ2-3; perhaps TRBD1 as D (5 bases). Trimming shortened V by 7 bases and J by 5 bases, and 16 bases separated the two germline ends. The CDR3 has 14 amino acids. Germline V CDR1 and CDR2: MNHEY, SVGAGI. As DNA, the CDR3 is TGTGCCAGCACCTCCAGGACAATTAGAGATACGCAGTATTTT. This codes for CASTSRTIRDTQYF.

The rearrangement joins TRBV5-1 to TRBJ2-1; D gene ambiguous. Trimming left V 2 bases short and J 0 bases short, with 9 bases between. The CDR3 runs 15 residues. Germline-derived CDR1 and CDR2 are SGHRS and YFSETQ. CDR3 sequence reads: CASSLDTSSYNEQFF. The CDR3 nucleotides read TGCGCCAGCAGCTTAGACACAAGCTCCTACAATGAGCAGTTCTTC.

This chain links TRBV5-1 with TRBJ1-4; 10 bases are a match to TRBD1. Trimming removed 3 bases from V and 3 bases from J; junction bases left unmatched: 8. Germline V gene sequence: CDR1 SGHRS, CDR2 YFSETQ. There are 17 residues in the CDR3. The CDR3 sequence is CASSSPDRGSANEKLFF. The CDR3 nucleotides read TGCGCCAGCAGCTCTCCGGACAGGGGGTCGGCTAATGAAAAACTGTTTTTT.

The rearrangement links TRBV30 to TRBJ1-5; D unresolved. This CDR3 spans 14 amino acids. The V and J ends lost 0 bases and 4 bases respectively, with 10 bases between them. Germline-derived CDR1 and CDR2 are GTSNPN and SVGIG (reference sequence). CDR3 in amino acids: CAWSVQWENQPQHF. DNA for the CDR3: TGTGCCTGGAGTGTACAGTGGGAGAATCAGCCCCAGCATTTT.

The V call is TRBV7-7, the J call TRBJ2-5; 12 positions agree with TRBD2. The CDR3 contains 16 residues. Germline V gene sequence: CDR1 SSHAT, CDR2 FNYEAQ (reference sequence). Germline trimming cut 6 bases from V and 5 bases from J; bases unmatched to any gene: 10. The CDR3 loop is CASSQTSGGRGETQYF. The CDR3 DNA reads TGTGCCAGCAGTCAGACTAGCGGGGGCCGTGGGGAGACCCAGTACTTC.

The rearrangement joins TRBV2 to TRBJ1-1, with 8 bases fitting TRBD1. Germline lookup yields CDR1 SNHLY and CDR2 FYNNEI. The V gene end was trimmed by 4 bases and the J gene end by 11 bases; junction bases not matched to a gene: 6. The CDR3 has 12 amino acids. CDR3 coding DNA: TGTGCCAGCAGTGTGATGACAGGGGATGCTTTCTTT. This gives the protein CASSVMTGDAFF.

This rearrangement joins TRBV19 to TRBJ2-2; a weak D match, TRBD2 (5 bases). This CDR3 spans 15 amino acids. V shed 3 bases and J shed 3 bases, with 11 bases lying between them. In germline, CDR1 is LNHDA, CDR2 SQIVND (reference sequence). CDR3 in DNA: TGTGCCAGTAGTATCGGTGGGAGAGACACCGGGGAGCTGTTTTTT. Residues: CASSIGGRDTGELFF.

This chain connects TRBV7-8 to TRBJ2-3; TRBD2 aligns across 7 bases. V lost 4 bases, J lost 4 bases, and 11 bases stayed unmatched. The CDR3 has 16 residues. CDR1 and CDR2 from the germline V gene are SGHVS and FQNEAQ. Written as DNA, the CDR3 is TGTGCCAGCAGCTGGGAGGGAACCGTGGTTCCAGATACGCAGTATTTT. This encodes CASSWEGTVVPDTQYF.

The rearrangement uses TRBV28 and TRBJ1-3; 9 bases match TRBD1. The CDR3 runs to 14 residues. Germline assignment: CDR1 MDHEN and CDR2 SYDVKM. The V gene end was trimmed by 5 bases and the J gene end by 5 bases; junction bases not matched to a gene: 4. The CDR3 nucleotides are TGTGCCAGCAGTATACAGGGGGCACGAAACACCATATATTTT. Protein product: CASSIQGARNTIYF.

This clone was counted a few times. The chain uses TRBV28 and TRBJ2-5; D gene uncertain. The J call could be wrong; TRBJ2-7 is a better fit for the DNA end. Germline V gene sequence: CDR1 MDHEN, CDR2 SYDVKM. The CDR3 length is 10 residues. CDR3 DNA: TGTGCCAGCATACGGTACGAGCAGTACTTC. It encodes CASIRYEQYF.

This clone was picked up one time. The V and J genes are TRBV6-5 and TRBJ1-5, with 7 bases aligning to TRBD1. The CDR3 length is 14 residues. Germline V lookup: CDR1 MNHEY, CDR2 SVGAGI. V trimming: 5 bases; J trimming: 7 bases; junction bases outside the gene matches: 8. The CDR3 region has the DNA TGTGCCAGCAGTGAAGGGGGCGCGGGACAGCCCCAGCATTTT. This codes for CASSEGGAGQPQHF.

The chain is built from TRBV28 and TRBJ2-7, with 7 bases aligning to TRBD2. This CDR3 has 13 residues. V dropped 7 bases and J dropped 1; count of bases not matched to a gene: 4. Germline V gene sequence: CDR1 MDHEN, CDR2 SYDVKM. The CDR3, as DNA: TGTGCCAGCACCTGGGGGGGGTCCTACGAGCAGTACTTC. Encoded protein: CASTWGGSYEQYF.

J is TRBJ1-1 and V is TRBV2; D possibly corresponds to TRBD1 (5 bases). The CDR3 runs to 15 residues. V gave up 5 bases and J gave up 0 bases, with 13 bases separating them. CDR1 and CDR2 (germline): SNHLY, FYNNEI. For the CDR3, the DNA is TGTGCCAGCAGTTCCCAGGACACTTTGAACACTGAAGCTTTCTTT. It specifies CASSSQDTLNTEAFF.

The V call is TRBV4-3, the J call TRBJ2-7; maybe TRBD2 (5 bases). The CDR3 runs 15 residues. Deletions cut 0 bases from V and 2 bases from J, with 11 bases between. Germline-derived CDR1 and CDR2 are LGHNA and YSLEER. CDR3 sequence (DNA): TGCGCCAGCAGCCAAGATCGGGCGGGTGCCTACGAGCAGTACTTC. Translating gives CASSQDRAGAYEQYF.

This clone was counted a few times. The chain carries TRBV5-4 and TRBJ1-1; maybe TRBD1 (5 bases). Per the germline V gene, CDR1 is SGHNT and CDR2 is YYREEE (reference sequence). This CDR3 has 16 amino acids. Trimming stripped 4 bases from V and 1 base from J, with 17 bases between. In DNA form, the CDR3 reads TGTGCCAGCAGCCTGGGCCCTCCCGGACAGAACACTGAAGCTTTCTTT. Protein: CASSLGPPGQNTEAFF.